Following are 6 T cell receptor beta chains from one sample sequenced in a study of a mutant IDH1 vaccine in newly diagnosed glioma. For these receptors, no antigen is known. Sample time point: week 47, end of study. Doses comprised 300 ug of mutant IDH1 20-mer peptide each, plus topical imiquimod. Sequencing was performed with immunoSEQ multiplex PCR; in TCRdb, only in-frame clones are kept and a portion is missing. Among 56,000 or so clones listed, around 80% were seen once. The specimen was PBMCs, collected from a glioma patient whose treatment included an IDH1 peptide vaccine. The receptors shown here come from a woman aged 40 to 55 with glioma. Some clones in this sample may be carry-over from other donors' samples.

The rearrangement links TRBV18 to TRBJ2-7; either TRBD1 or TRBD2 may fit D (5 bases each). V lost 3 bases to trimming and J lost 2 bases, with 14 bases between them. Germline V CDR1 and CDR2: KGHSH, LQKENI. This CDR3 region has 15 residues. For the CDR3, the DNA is TGTGCCAGCTCACCTGTTCGGGGCCCGGCCTACGAGCAGTACTTC. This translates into CASSPVRGPAYEQYF.

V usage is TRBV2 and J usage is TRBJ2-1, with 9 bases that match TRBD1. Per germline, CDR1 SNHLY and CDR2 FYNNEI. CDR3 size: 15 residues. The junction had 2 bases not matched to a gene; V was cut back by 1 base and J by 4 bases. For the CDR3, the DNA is TGTGCCAGCAGTGAAGGGACAGGGGCGTACAATGAGCAGTTCTTC. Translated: CASSEGTGAYNEQFF.

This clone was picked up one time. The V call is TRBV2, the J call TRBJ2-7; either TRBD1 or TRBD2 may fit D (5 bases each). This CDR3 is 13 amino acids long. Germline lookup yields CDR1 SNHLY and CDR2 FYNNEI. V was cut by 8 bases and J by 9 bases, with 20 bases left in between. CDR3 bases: TGTGCCAGCCCCGGGACGGCTCCCGGCGGGCAGTACTTC. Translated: CASPGTAPGGQYF.

The CDR3 DNA is TGTGCCAGCAGTACACTAGCGGGGGGCTACAATGAGCAGTTCTTC. Residues: CASSTLAGGYNEQFF. V usage is TRBV6-6 and J usage is TRBJ2-1; 12 positions match TRBD2. The V and J ends lost 5 bases and 3 bases, in that order; junction bases with no gene match: 2. Germline V gives CDR1 MNHNY, CDR2 SVGAGI (reference sequence). The CDR3 loop spans 15 amino acids.

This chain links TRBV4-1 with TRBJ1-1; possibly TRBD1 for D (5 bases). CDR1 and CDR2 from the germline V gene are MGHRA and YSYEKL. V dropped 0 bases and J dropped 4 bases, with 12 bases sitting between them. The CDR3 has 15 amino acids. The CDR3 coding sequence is TGCGCCAGCAGCCAAGATGGGACTTGGGGCACTGAAGCTTTCTTT. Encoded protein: CASSQDGTWGTEAFF.

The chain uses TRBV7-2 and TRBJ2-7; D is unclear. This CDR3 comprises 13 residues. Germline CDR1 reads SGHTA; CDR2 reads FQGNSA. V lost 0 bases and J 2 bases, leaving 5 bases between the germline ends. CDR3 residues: CASSLALPYEQYF. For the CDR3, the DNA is TGTGCCAGCAGCTTAGCCCTCCCCTACGAGCAGTACTTC.